These 16 T cell receptor beta chains were all obtained from the same sample, sequenced in a study of STAT5B mutations in CD4+ large granular lymphocyte leukemia. TCRdb keeps only in-frame clones here, not all; method: immunoSEQ multiplex PCR. This repertoire shows more than 30,000 clones, around 88% found once; its top ten account for about 0.97%. Material for sequencing was CD4+ T cells from blood buffy coats. The source is a human donor in good health.

The chain is built from TRBV5-4 and TRBJ2-5, with 10 bases lining up with TRBD1. The J call may not be correct, given that the DNA end is closer to TRBJ2-7. CDR3 length equals 14 residues. Germline V gene sequence: CDR1 SGHNT, CDR2 YYREEE (reference sequence). The CDR3 DNA is TGTGCCAGCAGCTTTATGACAGGGGGCCACGAGCAGTACTTC. This translates into CASSFMTGGHEQYF.

The genes are TRBV7-3 and TRBJ2-1, with a possible D match to TRBD2 (6 bases). With 5 bases removed from V and 8 bases from J, the gap between germline ends came to 19 bases. Germline-derived CDR1 and CDR2 are SGHTA and FQGTGA. The CDR3 is made up of 15 amino acids. The CDR3 DNA follows: TGTGCCAGCAGCCGCTTTGACGGGAGTATGTATGAGCAGTTCTTC. The encoded protein is CASSRFDGSMYEQFF.

The chain has TRBV28 and TRBJ2-7, with 8 positions matching TRBD1. V shed 5 bases and J 2 bases; nucleotides not matched to a gene: 8. From germline, CDR1 is MDHEN and CDR2 SYDVKM. The CDR3 length is 15 residues. CDR3 DNA sequence: TGTGCCAGCAGTCTGCGGACAGGGATACCCTACGAGCAGTACTTC. The encoded protein is CASSLRTGIPYEQYF.

The chain recombines TRBV12-5 with TRBJ2-2; 7 nucleotides line up with TRBD2. V shed 6 bases and J 1 base; nucleotides not matched to a gene: 20. This CDR3 has 20 residues. CDR1 LGHNT and CDR2 FRNRAP come from the germline V gene. The CDR3, as DNA: TGTGCTAGTGGCACGTGGCCACGGGGGGTCGTTTTATTGAACACCGGGGAGCTGTTTTTT. Protein product: CASGTWPRGVVLLNTGELFF.

V is TRBV23-1 and J is TRBJ1-1; no clear D. TRBV23-1 carries the ORF label, with uncertain function. CDR3 length equals 10 residues. Trimming cost V 6 bases and J 4 bases, with 3 bases left between them. This CDR3 is CASRGTEAFF. The CDR3 nucleotides read TGCGCCAGCAGGGGCACTGAAGCTTTCTTT.

This clone was counted a few times. This chain connects TRBV5-1 to TRBJ2-1; D is possibly TRBD2 (7 bases). V dropped 1 base and J dropped 7 bases, with 15 bases sitting between them. From germline, CDR1 is SGHRS and CDR2 YFSETQ. CDR3 length: 15 residues. DNA for the CDR3: TGCGCCAGCAGCTTGATGTGGGGGGGCCAAAATGAGCAGTTCTTC. Translated: CASSLMWGGQNEQFF. The whole variable domain, remainder taken from reference TRBV5-1 and TRBJ2-1, is KAGVTQTPRYLIKTRGQQVTLSCSPISGHRSVSWYQQTPGQGLQFLFEYFSETQRNKGNFPGRFSGRQFSNSRSEMNVSTLELGDSALYLCASSLMWGGQNEQFFGPGTRLTVL.

This rearrangement joins TRBV30 to TRBJ2-7, with D perhaps TRBD2 (6 bases). This CDR3 is 12 amino acids long. Per germline, CDR1 GTSNPN and CDR2 SVGIG (reference sequence). Trimming stripped 1 base from V and 3 bases from J, with 7 bases between. CDR3 amino acids: CAWSGTIYEQYF. CDR3 nucleotide sequence: TGTGCCTGGAGTGGGACTATCTACGAGCAGTACTTC.

This chain links TRBV6-6 with TRBJ1-2; TRBD1 is a possible D gene (5 bases). V was clipped by 6 bases and J by 6 bases, with 17 bases between them. The CDR3 totals 14 residues. The germline CDR1 and CDR2 sequences are MNHNY and SVGAGI (reference sequence). The CDR3 loop is CASRSLYGGDGYTF. The CDR3 nucleotides read TGTGCCAGCAGATCTCTTTACGGAGGGGATGGCTACACCTTC.

The chain uses TRBV5-5 and TRBJ2-2; 9 bases map to TRBD1. The V gene end was trimmed by 4 bases and the J gene end by 6 bases; junction bases not matched to a gene: 7. The length of the CDR3 is 15 residues. Germline assignment: CDR1 SGHKS and CDR2 YYEKEE (reference sequence). The CDR3 DNA is TGTGCCAGCAGCCTAACAGGGGGCTCGCCCGGGGAGCTGTTTTTT. It translates to CASSLTGGSPGELFF.

This chain links TRBV29-1 with TRBJ2-2; D not certain. Germline lookup yields CDR1 SQVTM and CDR2 ANQGSEA. The ends were cut back, 4 bases at V and 6 bases at J, with 21 bases in the middle. CDR3 length: 16 amino acids. CDR3 coding DNA: TGCAGCGTTGGAGCTCGGCCAGGTGATCAATCCGGGGAGCTGTTTTTT. Its translation is CSVGARPGDQSGELFF.

The chain couples TRBV7-8 to TRBJ1-4; the match to TRBD1 covers 7 bases. V gave up 6 bases and J gave up 6 bases; unmatched junction bases: 13. CDR1 is SGHVS and CDR2 is FQNEAQ in the germline V gene. The CDR3 is 16 amino acids. The DNA of the CDR3 is TGTGCCAGCAGTTATCATAGATCAGGGGGTGATGAAAAACTGTTTTTT. Amino acid sequence: CASSYHRSGGDEKLFF.

The chain uses TRBV6-5 and TRBJ2-5; the D gene could be TRBD1 or TRBD2 (5 bases each). V was pared by 4 bases and J by 5 bases, with 8 bases between. Germline CDR1 is MNHEY and CDR2 is SVGAGI. This CDR3 contains 12 residues. In DNA form, the CDR3 reads TGTGCCAGCAGTTGGGGGTTGGAGACCCAGTACTTC. This sequence encodes CASSWGLETQYF.

The CDR3 coding sequence is TGTGCCAGCAGCCTGGACAAGGCTTTAACCGGGGAGCTGTTTTTT. Translating gives CASSLDKALTGELFF. This rearrangement joins TRBV7-2 to TRBJ2-2, with D tentatively TRBD1 (5 bases). CDR1 is SGHTA and CDR2 is FQGNSA in the germline V gene. CDR3 length: 15 amino acids. The germline V and J ends were trimmed by 5 bases and 5 bases, with 15 bases remaining between them.

The CDR3 loop reads CASNTSRDKAYNEQFF. The CDR3 DNA is TGTGCCAGCAACACCAGCCGGGACAAGGCCTACAATGAGCAGTTCTTC. V is TRBV21-1 and J is TRBJ2-1; the table gives TRBD1 as D, unverified against the DNA. TRBV21-1 is termed a pseudogene. CDR3 length: 16 amino acids.

The rearrangement joins TRBV18 to TRBJ1-3, with 10 positions matching TRBD1. Germline lookup yields CDR1 KGHSH and CDR2 LQKENI. CDR3 size: 18 residues. The ends lost 6 bases at V and 3 bases at J; junction bases unmatched: 14. The CDR3 spells CASSPRDRGALGGNTIYF. In nucleotides, the CDR3 is TGTGCCAGCTCGCCGCGGGACAGGGGCGCCTTGGGTGGAAACACCATATATTTT.

This clone was counted once. This chain connects TRBV6-6 to TRBJ2-7, with TRBD2 matching 7 bases. Per the germline V gene, CDR1 is MNHNY and CDR2 is SVGAGI (reference sequence). The CDR3 contains 14 residues. Losses at the gene ends were 2 bases for V and 4 bases for J; bases not matched to a gene: 5. The DNA for the CDR3 is TGTGCCAGCAGTTACGTCCTAGCGGAATACGAGCAGTACTTC. It translates to CASSYVLAEYEQYF.